The clone carrying this TCR beta chain has only a few counts. Its cognate antigen is unknown. This record belongs to a study of T cells after yellow fever vaccination. Study at large: The authors prepared low-cell-number fractions using SMART-Seq v4 Ultra Low Input. The study's findings and limits: Clonotypes found in both CD4 and CD8 compartments made up a small share. Primary-vaccination clones mostly resurfaced post-booster (around 95% CD4, approximately 87% CD8).

TCRdb fed the 5' RACE reads into MiXCR, producing one record per CDR3 protein. The repertoire holds 200,000 to 300,000 distinct CDR3 sequences, 6.5% to 8.5% seen once, with approximately 0.87% in the top ten. Losses at the gene ends were 0 bases for V and 0 bases for J; bases not matched to a gene: 20. CDR3 length: 22 residues. From germline, CDR1 is SGHAT and CDR2 FQNNGV. The receptor was isolated from a young man who received the YFV17D yellow fever vaccine. This chain connects TRBV11-2 to TRBJ2-1; TRBD1 agrees at 7 bases. The material sequenced was CD4+ T cells sorted from PBMCs, taken 15 days after the yellow fever booster vaccination. The chain's CDR3 is CASSLEVVFRQGRSSSYNEQFF. As DNA, the CDR3 is TGTGCCAGCAGCTTAGAGGTTGTCTTTAGACAGGGCCGATCCTCCTCCTACAATGAGCAGTTCTTC.